This is a list of T cell receptor beta chains from one sample in a study of Ad26.COV2.S vaccination and SARS-CoV-2 variants. Assay used: immunoSEQ multiplex PCR; TCRdb lists only in-frame clones, some missing. The data contain 350,000 to 500,000 clones, about 90% of them singletons. The material sequenced was peripheral blood, taken in a trial of Ad26.COV2.S vaccine versus placebo. The source of these receptors is a person between 18 and 65 years old who received the Ad26.COV2.S COVID-19 vaccine or a placebo. The CDR3 runs from the conserved cysteine through the conserved F or W. Each record gives: J gene, clone size, V gene, D gene, CDR3 DNA, CDR3 protein. The D gene is left open where the match is weak. Only some rows state a clone size, as once, few, many or a class for expanded clones.

j_gene: TRBJ2-7
abundance: .
v_gene: TRBV6-5
d_gene: TRBD1
CDR3nt: TGTGCCAGCGCCCGGGGGACAGGGAACCACGAGCAGTACTTC
CDR3aa: CASARGTGNHEQYF

j_gene: TRBJ1-5
abundance: .
v_gene: TRBV4-3
d_gene: .
CDR3nt: TGCACCAGCAGCCAAGACCTTGGACAGCCCCAGCATTTT
CDR3aa: CTSSQDLGQPQHF

j_gene: TRBJ1-2
abundance: .
v_gene: TRBV6-1
d_gene: TRBD1
CDR3nt: TGTGCCAGCAGTGAGACAGGGAACTATGGCTACACCTTC
CDR3aa: CASSETGNYGYTF

j_gene: TRBJ1-2
abundance: .
v_gene: TRBV19
d_gene: .
CDR3nt: TGTGCTGGCCTCCTAGTTGGCTACACCTTC
CDR3aa: CAGLLVGYTF

j_gene: TRBJ2-1
abundance: .
v_gene: TRBV5-1
d_gene: TRBD1
CDR3nt: TGCGCCAGCAGCCCAAGGACAGGGTTGGACAATGAGCAGTTCTTC
CDR3aa: CASSPRTGLDNEQFF

j_gene: TRBJ2-7
abundance: once
v_gene: TRBV18
d_gene: .
CDR3nt: TGTGCCAGCTCACCCCGGAGCGTCTACGAGCAGTACTTC
CDR3aa: CASSPRSVYEQYF

j_gene: TRBJ2-1
abundance: .
v_gene: TRBV19
d_gene: TRBD2
CDR3nt: TGTGCCAGTAGTCCAACCGGGACTAGCGGGGGGAGGGGTCAGTTCTTC
CDR3aa: CASSPTGTSGGRGQFF

j_gene: TRBJ2-3
abundance: .
v_gene: TRBV19
d_gene: .
CDR3nt: TGTGCCAGTAGTATAGGCGACAGGTCAGATACGCAGTATTTT
CDR3aa: CASSIGDRSDTQYF

j_gene: TRBJ1-3
abundance: .
v_gene: TRBV4-2
d_gene: TRBD1
CDR3nt: TGTGCCAGCAGCCAAGAGAGTTACAGGACAGGGGGGTCTGGAAACACCATATATTTT
CDR3aa: CASSQESYRTGGSGNTIYF

j_gene: TRBJ2-7
abundance: .
v_gene: TRBV7-9
d_gene: TRBD1
CDR3nt: TGTGCCAGCAGCTTAGAGTTGGGGACAGGGTCGTACGAGCAGTACTTC
CDR3aa: CASSLELGTGSYEQYF

j_gene: TRBJ2-3
abundance: .
v_gene: TRBV9
d_gene: .
CDR3nt: TGTGCCAGCAGCGTAGATCTGCACGCTAGTGAAATTACAGATACGCAGTATTTT
CDR3aa: CASSVDLHASEITDTQYF

j_gene: TRBJ2-7
abundance: .
v_gene: TRBV21-1
d_gene: .
CDR3nt: TGTGCCAGCAGCAAAGAGGGGCGGGGACTAGCGGGAGTTACCTCCTACGAGCAGTACTTC
CDR3aa: CASSKEGRGLAGVTSYEQYF

j_gene: TRBJ2-3
abundance: .
v_gene: TRBV5-1
d_gene: .
CDR3nt: TGCGCCAGCAGCTTCGGACTGGGGGCGGGCACAGATACGCAGTATTTT
CDR3aa: CASSFGLGAGTDTQYF

j_gene: TRBJ2-1
abundance: .
v_gene: TRBV2
d_gene: .
CDR3nt: TGTGCCAGCAGTGAAGGATGGATGGCGGAAGAGCAGTTCTTC
CDR3aa: CASSEGWMAEEQFF

j_gene: TRBJ1-4
abundance: .
v_gene: TRBV28
d_gene: .
CDR3nt: TGTGCCAGCAGTTCCGCGTCAGGGGAAATTAATGAAAAACTGTTTTTT
CDR3aa: CASSSASGEINEKLFF

j_gene: TRBJ2-3
abundance: .
v_gene: TRBV5-4
d_gene: TRBD2
CDR3nt: TGTGCCAGCAGCCACTTAGCGGGAGGGAGGGGCACAGATACGCAGTATTTT
CDR3aa: CASSHLAGGRGTDTQYF

j_gene: TRBJ2-2
abundance: .
v_gene: TRBV6-5
d_gene: .
CDR3nt: TGTGCCTCTAATACTTGGACCGGGGAGCTGTTTTTT
CDR3aa: CASNTWTGELFF

j_gene: TRBJ1-2
abundance: .
v_gene: TRBV27
d_gene: .
CDR3nt: TGTGCCAGCAGTTTCCGCGACAAGGGAGGAAGTGGCTACACCTTC
CDR3aa: CASSFRDKGGSGYTF

j_gene: TRBJ2-1
abundance: .
v_gene: TRBV27
d_gene: TRBD2
CDR3nt: TGTGCCAGCAGTTTAGAGGGGAGGGACAATGAGCAGTTCTTC
CDR3aa: CASSLEGRDNEQFF

j_gene: TRBJ2-1
abundance: .
v_gene: TRBV6-6
d_gene: .
CDR3nt: TGTGCCAGCAGTCCGGAGGCGAATGAGCAGTTCTTC
CDR3aa: CASSPEANEQFF

j_gene: TRBJ1-2
abundance: .
v_gene: TRBV9
d_gene: .
CDR3nt: TGTGCCAGCAGCGTAGATGGAGGATCCCGTGGCTACACCTTC
CDR3aa: CASSVDGGSRGYTF

j_gene: TRBJ2-7
abundance: .
v_gene: TRBV7-6
d_gene: .
CDR3nt: TGTGCCAGCAGCTTAGGGGTGGGGAACTCCTACGAGCAGTACTTC
CDR3aa: CASSLGVGNSYEQYF

j_gene: TRBJ2-7
abundance: .
v_gene: TRBV11-2
d_gene: TRBD2
CDR3nt: TGTGCCAGCAGCTTACGCGGGGGATTCGCCTACGAGCAGTACTTC
CDR3aa: CASSLRGGFAYEQYF

j_gene: TRBJ1-4
abundance: .
v_gene: TRBV2
d_gene: .
CDR3nt: TGTGCCAGCAGTCTAGGGTCTTGGACCATCAATGAAAAACTGTTTTTT
CDR3aa: CASSLGSWTINEKLFF